Shown below are 6 T cell receptor beta chains from a single sample sequenced in a study of T cells after yellow fever vaccination. TCRdb itself ran the 5' RACE reads through MiXCR, one entry per CDR3 protein. The sample shows some 23,000 distinct CDR3 sequences, around 3.4% of them seen only once. Sequenced here: PBMCs, either bulk or a sorted T-cell subset (CD4+, CD8+, memory, or dextramer-sorted; not recorded which), sampled around 45 days after the first yellow fever vaccination. These TCRs come from a man aged 18 to 30 who received the YFV17D yellow fever vaccine.

This clonotype is medium-sized within its sample. The J gene is TRBJ2-3, the V gene TRBV7-2; 11 nucleotides match TRBD2. J was trimmed by 5 bases and V by 3 bases; bases with no gene match: 7. In germline, CDR1 is SGHTA, CDR2 FQGNSA. The CDR3 contains 16 residues. This CDR3 reads CASSLHRLAGQDTQYF. In nucleotides, the CDR3 is TGTGCCAGCAGCTTGCACCGACTAGCGGGGCAAGATACGCAGTATTTT. The complete variable domain, with remaining parts taken from reference TRBV7-2 and TRBJ2-3, reads GAGVSQSPSNKVTEKGKDVELRCDPISGHTALYWYRQSLGQGLEFLIYFQGNSAPDKSGLPSDRFSAERTGGSVSTLTIQRTQQEDSAVYLCASSLHRLAGQDTQYFGPGTRLTVL.

This clonotype was seen repeatedly, ten times or more. The chain is built from TRBV12-3 or TRBV12-4 and TRBJ1-2, with D perhaps TRBD1 (5 bases). The CDR3 loop spans 15 amino acids. Trimming took 3 bases from V and 5 from J, leaving 16 bases between them. CDR3 sequence: CASSFGGSGGYGYTF. The CDR3 region has the DNA TGTGCCAGCAGTTTTGGTGGATCGGGGGGGTATGGCTACACCTTC.

For this clonotype: A much larger clone differs by one base, so this may be a read error. The chain recombines TRBV5-4 with TRBJ2-5; weak D call: TRBD1 (5 bases). V lost 2 bases and J 5 bases, leaving 13 bases between the germline ends. This CDR3 is 14 amino acids long. Per the germline V gene, CDR1 is SGHNT and CDR2 is YYREEE (reference sequence). The DNA of the CDR3 is TGTGCCAGCAGCTTACACACCGACAGTGAGACCCAGTACTTC. Protein product: CASSLHTDSETQYF.

This clonotype has ten or more counts. The chain recombines TRBV2 with TRBJ1-3; weak D call: TRBD1 (5 bases). V was clipped by 6 bases and J by 0 bases, with 12 bases between them. CDR1 is SNHLY, CDR2 FYNNEI, per germline. The CDR3 extends over 15 amino acids. The CDR3 reads CASRGGLNSGNTIYF. As DNA, the CDR3 is TGTGCCAGCAGGGGGGGACTGAACTCTGGAAACACCATATATTTT. The entire variable domain, with the rest obtained from reference TRBV2 and TRBJ1-3, is as follows: EPEVTQTPSHQVTQMGQEVILRCVPISNHLYFYWYRQILGQKVEFLVSFYNNEISEKSEIFDDQFSVERPDGSNFTLKIRSTKLEDSAMYFCASRGGLNSGNTIYFGEGSWLTVV.

This clonotype was seen repeatedly, ten times or more. The genes are TRBV10-3 and TRBJ1-2; 11 bases fit TRBD1. The CDR3 is made up of 15 amino acids. Germline CDR1 is ENHRY and CDR2 is SYGVKD. V was pared by 6 bases and J by 2 bases, with 5 bases of the junction left unmatched. Written as DNA, the CDR3 is TGTGCCATCAGGCCAGGGACAGGGGGAAACTATGGCTACACCTTC. This encodes CAIRPGTGGNYGYTF.

This clonotype came up many times. The gene calls are TRBV20-1 and TRBJ1-5; the D is unclear. The germline V gene encodes CDR1 DFQATT and CDR2 SNEGSKA (reference sequence). The ends were cut back, 3 bases at V and 2 bases at J, with 8 bases in the middle. The CDR3 is made up of 13 amino acids. This chain's CDR3 is CSARPPGNQPQHF. In nucleotides, the CDR3 is TGCAGTGCTAGGCCCCCCGGCAATCAGCCCCAGCATTTT.